This T cell receptor beta chain emerged from a study of blood T cell repertoires in COVID-19. The protocol was immunoSEQ multiplex PCR, while the TCRdb copy is restricted to in-frame clones and leaves out a portion. The sample gives over 150,000 clones, about 83% of which show up once; around 10% is in the top ten. The specimen was peripheral blood. The receptor was isolated from a woman in her sixties or seventies with COVID-19, enrolled during active disease.

CDR3 sequence (DNA): TGTGCCAGCAGTCCTCGACAGGGGGGGACCTATGGCTACACCTTC. Amino acid sequence: CASSPRQGGTYGYTF. The gene calls are TRBV2 and TRBJ1-2; TRBD1 agrees at 9 bases. From germline, CDR1 is SNHLY and CDR2 FYNNEI. The CDR3 sequence is 15 residues long. J was trimmed by 4 bases and V by 5 bases; bases with no gene match: 8.